This entry concerns a single T cell receptor beta chain. Its cognate antigen is unknown. This specimen includes other DNA sequences encoding the same CDR3. The primer mix had 52 TRBV and 13 TRBJ primers. Measured with immunoSEQ multiplex PCR; TCRdb has only the in-frame clones, and not every one. In the table there are 17,000 or so clones, roughly nine tenths of which are singletons. Patients aged 2 to 39 years had fewer naive T cells. CDR1 and CDR2 from the germline V gene are MNHEY and SVGAGI. V lost 6 bases, J lost 4 bases, and 12 bases lay in between. The CDR3 is 13 residues long. The sample comes from a study of regulatory T cells. Study results and limitations: Patient CD8+ T cells trended nonsignificantly toward lower Shannon entropy than control CD8+ cells.

The source material was CD8+ T cells sorted from blood. This chain connects TRBV6-5 to TRBJ1-2; D ambiguous. The TCR originated in a person aged 18-30 years with CD3G deficiency. This chain's CDR3 is CASSRLGGYGYTF. CDR3 DNA sequence: TGTGCCAGCAGCCGCCTGGGCGGCTATGGCTACACCTTC.